This T cell receptor (beta chain) stems from a study of blood T cells in healthy people across ages. This clonotype showed up just a few times. The authors ran a second PCR of 7 to 11 cycles using a sample-barcoded 5' primer and a J-beta primer mix. TCRdb recomputed calls from the 5' RACE reads with MiXCR, one row per CDR3 protein. The profile shows some 1.5 million distinct CDR3 sequences, roughly 30% of them singletons. The CDR3 covers 14 residues. Looked up from germline, CDR1 is LGHDT and CDR2 is YNNKEL (reference sequence). Between the trimmed V and J ends, which lost 3 bases and 4 bases, there was a span of 11 bases. Every donor gave around 10 milliliters of peripheral blood.

The sequence was obtained from a woman under 40 in good health. Source material: blood. The chain employs TRBV3-1 and TRBJ2-3, with D possibly being TRBD2 (5 bases). In nucleotides, the CDR3 is TGTGCCAGCAGCCAGGTGGACTCCTCAGATACGCAGTATTTT. It yields the protein CASSQVDSSDTQYF.